The rows below give T cell receptor beta chains drawn from one sample of a study of early T cells in non-severe SARS-CoV-2 infection. MiXCR, applied by TCRdb to the 5' RACE reads, yields one record per CDR3 protein. The sample includes about 70,000 distinct CDR3 sequences, roughly 15% of them seen just once. This sample comprised whole blood, obtained at baseline. These receptors were obtained from an adult who was a healthcare worker with PCR-confirmed SARS-CoV-2 infection or an uninfected control (not recorded which). Each CDR3 is given with its conserved first and last residue. The D gene is left open where the match is weak. Not all rows give a size; the values are once, few, many and, for expanded clones, a class.

>TRBJ2-3|.|TRBV10-2|many
TGCGCCAGCGGGCCCCCGTCCACAGATACGCAGTATTTT
CASGPPSTDTQYF
>TRBJ2-1|TRBD2|TRBV27|.
TGTGCCAGCAGTTCCTTCGGACTAGCGGGAGGGGTTGAGCAGTTCTTC
CASSSFGLAGGVEQFF
>TRBJ1-4|.|TRBV29-1|.
TGCAGCGTTGAATGGGACGGCGCAACTAATGAAAAACTGTTTTTT
CSVEWDGATNEKLFF
>TRBJ2-2|.|TRBV30|.
TGTGCCTGGAATCCGAACGGGGAGCTGTTTTTT
CAWNPNGELFF
>TRBJ2-1|TRBD1|TRBV29-1|many
TGCAGCGTTGCTCAGGGGGTACTACGGGGCTCCTACAATGAGCAGTTCTTC
CSVAQGVLRGSYNEQFF
>TRBJ1-4|TRBD1|TRBV20-1|few
TGCAGTGCTACCGCAGGGGGAACTAATGAAAAACTGTTTTTT
CSATAGGTNEKLFF
>TRBJ1-1|.|TRBV4-1|.
TGCGCCAGCAGCGGAACAGGTCTGCGAGCTTTCTTT
CASSGTGLRAFF
>TRBJ2-2|TRBD1|TRBV29-1|once
TGCAGCGTTCGGACAGGGGTTACCGGGGAGCTGTTTTTT
CSVRTGVTGELFF
>TRBJ2-3|TRBD2|TRBV2|.
TGTGCCAGCGGATGGACTAGCGGGAGAGGAGATACGCAGTATTTT
CASGWTSGRGDTQYF
>TRBJ2-3|.|TRBV5-5|few
TGTGCCAGCAGCGCCGCGGGGAGCGGGTTAAGCACAGATACGCAGTATTTT
CASSAAGSGLSTDTQYF
>TRBJ2-3|.|TRBV7-9|.
TGTGCCAGCAGCTTCCCACTAGATGAAGATACGCAGTATTTT
CASSFPLDEDTQYF
>TRBJ2-4|.|TRBV27|.
TGTGCCAGCAGTCCTGGACGGATTTTAGCCAAAAACATTCAGTACTTC
CASSPGRILAKNIQYF
>TRBJ2-1|TRBD2|TRBV19|many
TGTGCCAGTAGTATAGGCGGGAGGGCCTTGAATGAGCAGTTCTTC
CASSIGGRALNEQFF
>TRBJ1-4|.|TRBV28|.
TGTGCCAGCAGGGTAGGGACACTAGCTAATGAAAAACTGTTTTTT
CASRVGTLANEKLFF
>TRBJ2-5|TRBD2|TRBV5-1|.
TGCGCCAGCAGCAATGCGGGGGGCGGGCAAGAGACCCAGTACTTC
CASSNAGGGQETQYF
>TRBJ2-6|TRBD2|TRBV27|.
TGTGCCAGCAGCCACTGGACCGGGAGGGAAGGGGCCAACGTCCTGACTTTC
CASSHWTGREGANVLTF
>TRBJ2-1|TRBD2|TRBV10-3|.
TGTGCCATCAGACCCCGGGAGGGCTACAATGAGCAGTTCTTC
CAIRPREGYNEQFF
>TRBJ2-2|TRBD2|TRBV7-9|few
TGTGCCAGCAGCTTACTGCAGCGGGAGAACGGGGAGCTGTTTTTT
CASSLLQRENGELFF
>TRBJ2-7|.|TRBV7-9|few
TGTGCCAGCAGATCAACAGGAGACCGGAACGAGCAGTACTTC
CASRSTGDRNEQYF
>TRBJ1-4|.|TRBV18|.
TGTGCCAGCTCACCACTCCCTGGGGGTCCTAATGAAAAACTGTTTTTT
CASSPLPGGPNEKLFF
>TRBJ1-1|TRBD1|TRBV5-1|many
TGCGCCAGCAGCCCCGAGTCAGGGGGCCGAACTGAAGCTTTCTTT
CASSPESGGRTEAFF
>TRBJ1-2|.|TRBV3-1|.
TGTGCCAGCAGCAAGGACCTTTATGGCTACACCTTC
CASSKDLYGYTF
>TRBJ2-7|.|TRBV7-9|many
TGTGCCAGCAGCTTAGCGTCGACCGACTGGGAGCAGTACTTC
CASSLASTDWEQYF
>TRBJ1-2|.|TRBV4-2|.
TGTGCCAGCAGCCAAGATCCCAGCCAGGGGCGTGGGGGCTACACCTTC
CASSQDPSQGRGGYTF
>TRBJ2-7|.|TRBV20-1|.
TGCAGTGCTAGCCGGGATCCCTACGAGCAGTACTTC
CSASRDPYEQYF
>TRBJ2-3|TRBD2|TRBV7-9|.
TGTGCCAGCAGCGCGACTAGCGGGGGCCCAGATACGCAGTATTTT
CASSATSGGPDTQYF
>TRBJ2-3|.|TRBV7-3|.
TGTGCCAGCAGCCTCCTCCCGGGAAATACGCAGTATTTT
CASSLLPGNTQYF